The 32 T cell receptor beta chains below were found in one sample sequenced in a study of PD-1 blockade in classical Hodgkin lymphoma. Each of the patients experienced relapse following autologous stem cell transplantation, and their brentuximab vedotin exposure differed. The data were produced by immunoSEQ multiplex PCR, yet TCRdb's version contains in-frame clones alone and is incomplete. The top ten hold about 2.8% of the sample, which has some 96,000 clones, just under 95% seen once. The source material was peripheral blood mononuclear cells (PBMCs), sampled at baseline. All receptors derive from a human donor with classical Hodgkin lymphoma.

The chain carries TRBV6-1 and TRBJ2-5; D may be TRBD1 (5 bases). Germline V lookup: CDR1 MNHNS, CDR2 SASEGT. Trimming left V 3 bases short and J 6 bases short, with 14 bases between. CDR3 size: 14 residues. Here the CDR3 DNA reads TGTGCCAGCAGTGAGGCAGGGTCGACGAAGACCCAGTACTTC. Its translation is CASSEAGSTKTQYF.

For the CDR3, the DNA is TGCAGCGTCCTCCTCCGGGACAAGCTCTCCTACGAGCAGTACTTC. It encodes CSVLLRDKLSYEQYF. The rearrangement uses TRBV29-1 and TRBJ2-7; TRBD1 is a possible D gene (6 bases). The CDR3 length is 15 residues. The ends were cut back, 6 bases at V and 0 bases at J, with 18 bases in the middle. The V gene's germline CDR1 is SQVTM and CDR2 ANQGSEA.

V gene TRBV27 combines with J gene TRBJ2-3; TRBD2 matches 7 bases. Trimming took 4 bases from V and 3 from J; bases not matched to a gene: 1. Germline CDR1 reads MNHEY; CDR2 reads SMNVEV (reference sequence). The CDR3 length is 13 residues. The chain's CDR3 is CASSWTRTDTQYF. For the CDR3, the DNA is TGTGCCAGCAGTTGGACTAGAACAGATACGCAGTATTTT.

For the CDR3, the DNA is TGTGCCAGCAGCTTAGCTGGGCCGGGGGCCAAAAACATTCAGTACTTC. This translates into CASSLAGPGAKNIQYF. The chain couples TRBV7-2 to TRBJ2-4; TRBD2 is a possible D gene (5 bases). The V end was cut by 0 bases, the J end by 1 base, with 10 bases between. CDR1 and CDR2 (germline): SGHTA, FQGNSA. The length of the CDR3 is 16 residues.

The chain uses TRBV27 and TRBJ1-2; maybe TRBD1 (5 bases). Trimming took off 6 bases at V and 1 base at J, with 15 bases between the two ends. There are 15 residues in the CDR3. The germline V gene encodes CDR1 MNHEY and CDR2 SMNVEV (reference sequence). CDR3 in DNA: TGTGCCAGCAGCAACCGGGGCATTTTTAACTATGGCTACACCTTC. Protein sequence: CASSNRGIFNYGYTF.

The chain links TRBV6-6 to TRBJ1-3; tentative D call: TRBD1 (5 bases). Germline-derived CDR1 and CDR2 are MNHNY and SVGAGI (reference sequence). The ends were cut back, 4 bases at V and 2 bases at J, with 12 bases in the middle. The CDR3 contains 15 residues. The CDR3 DNA follows: TGTGCCAGCAGTTTCCTCGGGGGAACTGGAAACACCATATATTTT. Amino acid sequence: CASSFLGGTGNTIYF.

The chain joins TRBV6-5 to TRBJ1-2, with D possibly matching TRBD1 (6 bases). This CDR3 is 15 amino acids long. Trimming took off 5 bases at V and 4 bases at J, with 17 bases between the two ends. In germline, CDR1 is MNHEY, CDR2 SVGAGI. In nucleotides, the CDR3 is TGTGCCAGCAGTCGTTCAGGGGCGGGAGGCTATGGCTACACCTTC. It specifies CASSRSGAGGYGYTF.

CDR3 DNA: TGTGCCATCAGCGGGGCCCCTAGCGCTCTAACCTACGAGCAGTACTTC. It yields the protein CAISGAPSALTYEQYF. This chain links TRBV10-3 with TRBJ2-7, with D possibly TRBD2 on 6 matching bases. The ends were cut back, 6 bases at V and 2 bases at J, with 20 bases in the middle. The CDR3 runs to 16 residues. CDR1 ENHRY and CDR2 SYGVKD come from the germline V gene.

This chain connects TRBV4-2 to TRBJ2-1, with no clear D. CDR3 length: 14 residues. In germline, CDR1 is LGHNA, CDR2 YNFKEQ. The ends were cut back, 0 bases at V and 3 bases at J, with 6 bases in the middle. The CDR3 DNA is TGTGCCAGCAGCCAAGATACTAACTACAATGAGCAGTTCTTC. This sequence encodes CASSQDTNYNEQFF.

The J gene is TRBJ2-2, the V gene TRBV27, with 10 bases that match TRBD2. Losses at the gene ends were 5 bases for V and 5 bases for J; bases not matched to a gene: 5. Germline V CDR1 and CDR2: MNHEY, SMNVEV (reference sequence). This CDR3 is 15 amino acids long. In DNA form, the CDR3 reads TGTGCCAGCAGTGTAGCGGGAGGCCGAACCGGGGAGCTGTTTTTT. Translation gives CASSVAGGRTGELFF.

The V call is TRBV28, the J call TRBJ1-5; TRBD1 might be the D (6 bases). Per germline, CDR1 MDHEN and CDR2 SYDVKM. Trimming took 6 bases from V and 1 from J, leaving 19 bases between them. There are 17 residues in the CDR3. The CDR3 loop is CASSRPTGLRSNQPQHF. Here the CDR3 DNA reads TGTGCCAGCAGCAGACCTACAGGGTTGAGAAGCAATCAGCCCCAGCATTTT.

The chain uses TRBV18 and TRBJ2-3; 8 positions match TRBD2. CDR3 length: 17 residues. Looked up from germline, CDR1 is KGHSH and CDR2 is LQKENI. The ends lost 7 bases at V and 3 bases at J; junction bases unmatched: 15. CDR3 in DNA: TGTGCCAGCTTTTCCAAACTGGACCTAGCGGGTACAGATACGCAGTATTTT. Residues: CASFSKLDLAGTDTQYF.

This clone has more than one count but fewer than ten. The chain combines TRBV30 with TRBJ1-5; 7 bases agree with TRBD1. There are 17 residues in the CDR3. Germline-derived CDR1 and CDR2 are GTSNPN and SVGIG (reference sequence). Unmatched junction bases numbered 14, after V lost 1 base and J lost 5 bases. This CDR3 is CAWSGRSEGAPYQPQHF. CDR3 DNA: TGTGCCTGGAGTGGACGATCCGAGGGGGCGCCCTATCAGCCCCAGCATTTT. The entire variable domain, with the rest obtained from reference TRBV30 and TRBJ1-5, is as follows: SQTIHQWPATLVQPVGSPLSLECTVEGTSNPNLYWYRQAAGRGLQLLFYSVGIGQISSEVPQNLSASRPQDRQFILSSKKLLLSDSGFYLCAWSGRSEGAPYQPQHFGDGTRLSIL.

This clone was found once. The V call is TRBV29-1, the J call TRBJ2-7, with D perhaps given as TRBD1 or TRBD2 (5 bases each). CDR3 length equals 16 residues. Germline-derived CDR1 and CDR2 are SQVTM and ANQGSEA. Trimming pared 4 bases from V and 1 base from J, leaving 20 bases between. CDR3 DNA sequence: TGCAGCGTTGTCGAGACCCCCTGGGACGGATCCTACGAGCAGTACTTC. Encoded protein: CSVVETPWDGSYEQYF.

This rearrangement joins TRBV15 to TRBJ2-7, with 9 positions matching TRBD1. This CDR3 is built from 16 residues. Trimming took 3 bases from V and 5 from J; bases not matched to a gene: 11. Germline CDR1 LNHNV, CDR2 YYDKDF (reference sequence). CDR3 protein: CATSRAPGTGSHEQYF. As DNA, the CDR3 is TGTGCCACCAGCAGGGCCCCCGGGACAGGGTCCCACGAGCAGTACTTC. Full variable domain (outside the CDR3, taken from reference TRBV15 and TRBJ2-7): DAMVIQNPRYQVTQFGKPVTLSCSQTLNHNVMYWYQQKSSQAPKLLFHYYDKDFNNEADTPDNFQSRRPNTSFCFLDIRSPGLGDTAMYLCATSRAPGTGSHEQYFGPGTRLTVT.

V usage is TRBV7-6 and J usage is TRBJ2-4; D might be TRBD2 (5 bases). There are 15 residues in the CDR3. CDR1 is SGHVS, CDR2 FNYEAQ, per germline. The V and J ends lost 1 base and 3 bases respectively, with 10 bases between them. CDR3 DNA sequence: TGTGCCAGCAGCTTAGGCGCCGGAGGCAAAAACATTCAGTACTTC. Protein sequence: CASSLGAGGKNIQYF. Variable domain in full (rest from reference TRBV7-6 and TRBJ2-4): GAGVSQSPRYKVTKRGQDVALRCDPISGHVSLYWYRQALGQGPEFLTYFNYEAQQDKSGLPNDRFSAERPEGSISTLTIQRTEQRDSAMYRCASSLGAGGKNIQYFGAGTRLSVL.

This chain joins TRBV28 and TRBJ1-5, with TRBD1 identical over 7 bases. This CDR3 comprises 16 residues. The ends lost 4 bases at V and 2 bases at J; junction bases unmatched: 8. CDR1 and CDR2 from the germline V gene are MDHEN and SYDVKM. This CDR3 is CASSYTGQGGNQPQHF. The CDR3, as DNA: TGTGCCAGCAGTTATACGGGGCAGGGGGGCAATCAGCCCCAGCATTTT.

The rearrangement joins TRBV27 to TRBJ1-2, with 8 bases matching TRBD1. The CDR3 covers 19 residues. The germline V gene encodes CDR1 MNHEY and CDR2 SMNVEV (reference sequence). J was trimmed by 5 bases and V by 6 bases; bases with no gene match: 23. The CDR3, as DNA: TGTGCCAGCAGCGGCAGCACAATTATTAACGACAGGGGCGGGTATGGCTACACCTTC. It encodes CASSGSTIINDRGGYGYTF.

CDR3 bases: TGTGCTAGTGGTTCCCCCTTGGACCATCGGTCCGGGGAGCTGTTTTTT. Translated: CASGSPLDHRSGELFF. V usage is TRBV12-5 and J usage is TRBJ2-2, with no clear D. Trimming stripped 4 bases from V and 6 bases from J, with 18 bases between. Per the germline V gene, CDR1 is LGHNT and CDR2 is FRNRAP. There are 16 residues in the CDR3.

CDR3 protein: CASSPSLLAGVGEQFF. As DNA, the CDR3 is TGTGCCAGCAGCCCGAGTCTACTAGCGGGAGTTGGTGAGCAGTTCTTC. J is TRBJ2-1 and V is TRBV5-8; the match to TRBD2 covers 11 bases. There are 16 residues in the CDR3. Germline CDR1 and CDR2: SGHTS and YDEGEE. The V segment lost 4 bases and the J segment 9 bases; nucleotides outside the gene matches: 12.

V and J are TRBV7-8 and TRBJ2-1; D is uncertain. The CDR3 loop spans 12 amino acids. The germline V and J ends were trimmed by 6 bases and 6 bases, with 9 bases remaining between them. From germline, CDR1 is SGHVS and CDR2 FQNEAQ. The CDR3 bases are TGTGCCAGCAGTTTTCCGGGCAATGAGCAGTTCTTC. This sequence encodes CASSFPGNEQFF.

The gene calls are TRBV2 and TRBJ2-7; D gene uncertain. The CDR3 has 13 residues. Trimming left V 1 base short and J 5 bases short, with 9 bases between. CDR1 and CDR2 from the germline V gene are SNHLY and FYNNEI. CDR3: CASSEVVKDEQYF. The CDR3 nucleotides are TGTGCCAGCAGTGAAGTAGTAAAGGACGAGCAGTACTTC. Based on the CDR3 plus reference TRBV2 and TRBJ2-7, the full variable domain is EPEVTQTPSHQVTQMGQEVILRCVPISNHLYFYWYRQILGQKVEFLVSFYNNEISEKSEIFDDQFSVERPDGSNFTLKIRSTKLEDSAMYFCASSEVVKDEQYFGPGTRLTVT.

The rearrangement joins TRBV29-1 to TRBJ2-7; D is possibly TRBD1 or TRBD2 (6 bases each). CDR1 is SQVTM, CDR2 ANQGSEA, per germline. The CDR3 sequence is 14 residues long. Trimming removed 5 bases from V and 2 bases from J, with 16 bases in between. For the CDR3, the DNA is TGCAGCGTTAAGGGGGTAGCGGAAACCTACGAGCAGTACTTC. Its protein is CSVKGVAETYEQYF.

The chain recombines TRBV6-6 with TRBJ1-5; maybe TRBD1 (5 bases). The germline V and J ends were trimmed by 6 bases and 1 base, with 10 bases remaining between them. Germline CDR1 reads MNHNY; CDR2 reads SVGAGI (reference sequence). The CDR3 spans 14 residues. The CDR3 DNA follows: TGTGCCAGCAGCGCGAAGGGGAGCAATCAGCCCCAGCATTTT. Encoded protein: CASSAKGSNQPQHF.

This clone has just one count. V is TRBV6-1 and J is TRBJ2-2, with D tentatively TRBD1 (5 bases). Germline CDR1 reads MNHNS; CDR2 reads SASEGT. The CDR3 contains 14 residues. V lost 7 bases to trimming and J lost 3 bases, with 12 bases between them. CDR3 DNA: TGTGCCAGCAAGCAGGGTGTTTACACCGGGGAGCTGTTTTTT. It encodes CASKQGVYTGELFF.

The chain is built from TRBV6-1 and TRBJ1-2, with 7 bases lining up with TRBD1. The CDR3 contains 14 residues. Germline V gene lookup returns CDR1 MNHNS and CDR2 SASEGT. The V gene end was trimmed by 9 bases and the J gene end by 0 bases; junction bases not matched to a gene: 7. The CDR3 loop is CASDRARTNYGYTF. CDR3 sequence (DNA): TGTGCCAGTGACAGGGCCCGAACTAACTATGGCTACACCTTC.

The V and J genes are TRBV2 and TRBJ1-1, with no clear D. Germline V gives CDR1 SNHLY, CDR2 FYNNEI. This CDR3 contains 15 residues. V lost 5 bases, J lost 4 bases, and 17 bases lay in between. In nucleotides, the CDR3 is TGTGCCAGCAGTCCTGACGGCTCTTGGGGCACTGAAGCTTTCTTT. Protein: CASSPDGSWGTEAFF.

The chain uses TRBV28 and TRBJ2-4; 8 nucleotides line up with TRBD1. Germline lookup yields CDR1 MDHEN and CDR2 SYDVKM. The CDR3 is 16 amino acids. The V gene end was trimmed by 5 bases and the J gene end by 3 bases; junction bases not matched to a gene: 9. In DNA, the CDR3 is TGTGCCAGCAGTCCTACGCAGGGGGCGGGCAAAAACATTCAGTACTTC. Translated: CASSPTQGAGKNIQYF.

This sequence joins TRBV28 and TRBJ2-1; maybe TRBD2 (6 bases). Germline CDR1 is MDHEN and CDR2 is SYDVKM. Trimming took 3 bases from V and 8 from J, leaving 17 bases between them. CDR3 length: 15 amino acids. This chain's CDR3 is CASSLGGWHADEQFF. The CDR3 bases are TGTGCCAGCAGTTTGGGGGGTTGGCATGCGGATGAGCAGTTCTTC.

The chain has TRBV19 and TRBJ2-2; TRBD2 agrees at 10 bases. In germline, CDR1 is LNHDA, CDR2 SQIVND (reference sequence). V was clipped by 3 bases and J by 7 bases; unmatched bases: 8. The CDR3 totals 16 residues. In DNA, the CDR3 is TGTGCCAGTAGTATCGGAAGCGGGAGGGCTTTCGGGGAGCTGTTTTTT. It encodes CASSIGSGRAFGELFF.

This clone was recorded only once. The V gene is TRBV27, the J gene TRBJ2-7; the D gene is possibly TRBD2 (5 bases). Trimming took off 3 bases at V and 2 bases at J, with 11 bases between the two ends. The CDR3 has 14 amino acids. Looked up from germline, CDR1 is MNHEY and CDR2 is SMNVEV (reference sequence). In DNA form, the CDR3 reads TGTGCCAGCAGTTTGCCCGGGAATCCCTACGAGCAGTACTTC. Translating gives CASSLPGNPYEQYF.

Here the CDR3 reads CASSVRDRGQPQHF. The DNA of the CDR3 is TGTGCCAGCAGCGTACGGGACAGGGGGCAGCCCCAGCATTTT. V gene TRBV9 combines with J gene TRBJ1-5; 11 bases line up with TRBD1. In germline, CDR1 is SGDLS, CDR2 YYNGEE. J was trimmed by 7 bases and V by 1 base; bases with no gene match: 1. The CDR3 extends over 14 amino acids.